This paragraph covers one TCR beta chain sequence. The target antigen is unknown. This sample is part of a study of cytomegalovirus exposure and HLA in healthy donors. This PCR relied on a set of 60 Vbeta primers and 13 Jbeta primers. The data were produced by immunoSEQ multiplex PCR, yet TCRdb's version contains in-frame clones alone and is incomplete. The data show some 99,000 clones, roughly three quarters seen once. Overall study findings and caveats: The productive fraction for most TCR beta V segments was about 87% or about 30% in an earlier analysis. Researchers reported in a later analysis that a missense DCLRE1C variant was tied to TCR beta V- and J-gene trimming.

V was trimmed by 1 base and J by 4 bases, leaving 7 bases between them. Germline CDR1 reads MGHRA; CDR2 reads YSYEKL. The CDR3 totals 13 residues. This chain uses TRBV4-1 with TRBJ2-5; D gene unclear. Material: PBMCs. The sequence derives from a female donor in good health and CMV-seronegative. CDR3 in amino acids: CASSQGLGETQYF. CDR3 bases: TGCGCCAGCAGCCAAGGGCTTGGAGAGACCCAGTACTTC.